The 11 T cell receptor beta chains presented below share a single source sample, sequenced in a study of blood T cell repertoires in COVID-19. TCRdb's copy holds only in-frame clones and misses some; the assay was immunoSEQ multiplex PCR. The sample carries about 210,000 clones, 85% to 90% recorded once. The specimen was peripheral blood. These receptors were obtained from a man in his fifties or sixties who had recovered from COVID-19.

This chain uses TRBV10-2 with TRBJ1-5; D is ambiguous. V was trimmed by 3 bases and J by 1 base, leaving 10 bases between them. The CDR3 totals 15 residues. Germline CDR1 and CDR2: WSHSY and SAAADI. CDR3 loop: CASSEWGDSNQPQHF. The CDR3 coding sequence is TGCGCCAGCAGTGAATGGGGAGACAGCAATCAGCCCCAGCATTTT.

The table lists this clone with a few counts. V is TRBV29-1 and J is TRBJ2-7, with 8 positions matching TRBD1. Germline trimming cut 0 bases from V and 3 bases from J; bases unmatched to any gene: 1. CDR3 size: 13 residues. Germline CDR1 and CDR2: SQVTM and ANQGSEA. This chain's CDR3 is CSVEDDRGYEQYF. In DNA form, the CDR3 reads TGCAGCGTTGAAGATGACAGGGGCTACGAGCAGTACTTC.

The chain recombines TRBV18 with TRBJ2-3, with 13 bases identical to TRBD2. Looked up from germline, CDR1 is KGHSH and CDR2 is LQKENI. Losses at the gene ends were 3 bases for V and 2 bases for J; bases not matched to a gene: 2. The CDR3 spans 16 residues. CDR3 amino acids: CASSPGTSGATDTQYF. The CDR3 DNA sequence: TGTGCCAGCTCACCTGGGACTAGCGGGGCCACAGATACGCAGTATTTT.

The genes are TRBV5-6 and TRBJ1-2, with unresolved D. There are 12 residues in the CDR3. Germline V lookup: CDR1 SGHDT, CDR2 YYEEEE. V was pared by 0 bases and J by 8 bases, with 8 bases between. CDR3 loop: CASSLASGGYTF. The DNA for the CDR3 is TGTGCCAGCAGCTTGGCCTCGGGGGGCTACACCTTC.

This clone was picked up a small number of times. In DNA form, the CDR3 reads TGTGCCAGCAGCCGCGAGATGACGAACACCGGGGAGCTGTTTTTT. Protein sequence: CASSREMTNTGELFF. This chain joins TRBV7-8 and TRBJ2-2; D remains ambiguous. Trimming shortened V by 5 bases and J by 0 bases, and 10 bases separated the two germline ends. The CDR3 totals 15 residues. Germline CDR1 and CDR2: SGHVS and FQNEAQ.

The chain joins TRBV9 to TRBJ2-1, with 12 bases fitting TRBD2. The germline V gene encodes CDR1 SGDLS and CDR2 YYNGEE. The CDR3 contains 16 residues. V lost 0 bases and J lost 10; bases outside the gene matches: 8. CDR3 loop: CASSVGGTSGLYEQFF. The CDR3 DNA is TGTGCCAGCAGCGTAGGGGGGACTAGCGGGTTATACGAGCAGTTCTTC.

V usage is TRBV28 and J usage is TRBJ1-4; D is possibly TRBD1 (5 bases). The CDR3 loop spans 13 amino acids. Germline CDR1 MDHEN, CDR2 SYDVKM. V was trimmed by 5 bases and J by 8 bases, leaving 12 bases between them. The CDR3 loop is CASSPPRTEKLFF. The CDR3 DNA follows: TGTGCCAGCAGTCCCCCGAGGACAGAAAAACTGTTTTTT.

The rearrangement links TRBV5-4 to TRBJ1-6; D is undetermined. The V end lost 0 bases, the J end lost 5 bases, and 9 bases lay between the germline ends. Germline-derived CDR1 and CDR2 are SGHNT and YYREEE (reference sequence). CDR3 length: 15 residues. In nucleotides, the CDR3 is TGTGCCAGCAGCTTGGGTCTGGCAGATAATTCACCCCTCCACTTT. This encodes CASSLGLADNSPLHF.

The CDR3 nucleotides are TGCGCCAGCAGCCAAGAACAGGGACCTAGCTCCTATAATTCACCCCTCCACTTT. Its translation is CASSQEQGPSSYNSPLHF. This chain joins TRBV4-1 and TRBJ1-6, with a possible D match to TRBD1 (6 bases). The V end was cut by 0 bases, the J end by 0 bases, with 12 bases between. This CDR3 has 18 amino acids. Germline V lookup: CDR1 MGHRA, CDR2 YSYEKL.

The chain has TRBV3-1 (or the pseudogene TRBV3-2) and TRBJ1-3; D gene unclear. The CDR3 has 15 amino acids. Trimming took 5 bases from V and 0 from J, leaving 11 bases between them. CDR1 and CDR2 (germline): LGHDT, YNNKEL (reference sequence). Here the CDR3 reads CASSEVLSSGNTIYF. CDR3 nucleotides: TGTGCCAGCAGCGAAGTTCTTAGCTCTGGAAACACCATATATTTT.

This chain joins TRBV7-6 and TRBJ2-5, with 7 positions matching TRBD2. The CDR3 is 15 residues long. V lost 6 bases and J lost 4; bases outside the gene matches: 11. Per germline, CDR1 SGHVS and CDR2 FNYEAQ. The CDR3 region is CASSSSSGGIETQYF. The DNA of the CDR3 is TGTGCCAGCAGTTCCTCGTCCGGGGGGATAGAGACCCAGTACTTC.